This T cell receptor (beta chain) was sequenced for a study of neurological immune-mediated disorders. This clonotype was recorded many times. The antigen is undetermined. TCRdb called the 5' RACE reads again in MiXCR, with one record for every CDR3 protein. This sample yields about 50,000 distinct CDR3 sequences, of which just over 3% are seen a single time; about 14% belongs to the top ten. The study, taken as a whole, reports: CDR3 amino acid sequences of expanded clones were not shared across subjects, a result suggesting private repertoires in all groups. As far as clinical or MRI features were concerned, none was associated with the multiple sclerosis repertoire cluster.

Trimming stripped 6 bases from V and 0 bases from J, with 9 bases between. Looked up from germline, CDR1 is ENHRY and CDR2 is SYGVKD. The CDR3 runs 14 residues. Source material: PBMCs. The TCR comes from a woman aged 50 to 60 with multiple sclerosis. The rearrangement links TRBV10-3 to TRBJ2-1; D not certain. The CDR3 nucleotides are TGTGCCATCAGCTTCCAGAGCTCCTACAATGAGCAGTTCTTC. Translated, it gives CAISFQSSYNEQFF.